This section outlines one T cell receptor beta chain sequence together with its context. The data stem from a study of shared T cell receptors in the human thymus. The method was immunoSEQ multiplex PCR; TCRdb's version includes in-frame clones alone and lacks a portion of them. The sample holds 720,000 or so clones, roughly 85% seen once. This same sample was also part of a study on human thymus T cells. Per that study: Obtained as resections during corrective heart surgery, the thymus tissue was then studied. Gene usage for V and J segments appeared biased in thymic and blood repertoires. What related research reported was that thymic repertoires overlapped highly among unrelated individuals.

The receptor's source is a girl less than two years old with a congenital heart defect. The sample was thymocytes.

CDR3 sequence: CASSVARGGAYEQYF. CDR3 DNA: TGTGCCAGCAGCGTAGCGCGCGGGGGAGCTTACGAGCAGTACTTC. The V call is TRBV9, the J call TRBJ2-7; 7 bases line up with TRBD2. V shed 0 bases and J 4 bases; nucleotides not matched to a gene: 7. The V gene's germline CDR1 is SGDLS and CDR2 YYNGEE. This CDR3 region has 15 residues.